Following are 22 T cell receptor beta chains from one sample sequenced in a study of blood T cells in healthy people across ages. Next came a second PCR, run for about 7 to 11 cycles, which used a sample-barcoded 5' primer along with a J-beta primer mix. Using its own MiXCR run on the 5' RACE reads, TCRdb lists one record per CDR3 protein. The repertoire includes 910,000 or so distinct CDR3 sequences, about 51% of them detected once, and about a fifth sits in the top ten. Sequenced sample: blood. These receptors came from a woman between 55 and 75 years old in good health.

This clonotype was counted between two and nine times. This chain joins TRBV29-1 and TRBJ2-5; D not certain. The CDR3 has 13 residues. Germline CDR1 is SQVTM and CDR2 is ANQGSEA. The V end was cut by 4 bases, the J end by 3 bases, with 12 bases between. The CDR3 bases are TGCAGCGTTGTCGGCCCGGTAAAAGAGACCCAGTACTTC. Its protein product is CSVVGPVKETQYF.

The rearrangement links TRBV10-3 to TRBJ2-1, with 8 bases that match TRBD2. The CDR3 runs to 15 residues. Germline lookup yields CDR1 ENHRY and CDR2 SYGVKD. V trimming: 2 bases; J trimming: 8 bases; junction bases outside the gene matches: 8. CDR3 residues: CAISEPGGVRDEQFF. CDR3 DNA sequence: TGTGCCATCAGTGAGCCGGGAGGGGTTCGCGATGAGCAGTTCTTC.

This clonotype was detected only a few times. The chain carries TRBV5-1 and TRBJ2-1; a weak D match, TRBD2 (5 bases). Looked up from germline, CDR1 is SGHRS and CDR2 is YFSETQ. V lost 3 bases, J lost 6 bases, and 13 bases lay in between. The CDR3 contains 14 residues. As DNA, the CDR3 is TGCGCCAGCAGCTATGACCTAGGAGGCAATGAGCAGTTCTTC. Translation gives CASSYDLGGNEQFF.

This clonotype was detected only a few times. The rearrangement uses TRBV6-1 and TRBJ2-6; no definite D call. CDR1 MNHNS and CDR2 SASEGT come from the germline V gene. The V end lost 8 bases, the J end lost 2 bases, and 7 bases lay between the germline ends. The CDR3 sequence is 13 residues long. CDR3 sequence: CASGVTGANVLTF. CDR3 DNA: TGTGCCAGCGGTGTAACTGGGGCCAACGTCCTGACTTTC.

The J gene is TRBJ2-3, the V gene TRBV13; D is uncertain. The CDR3 extends over 14 amino acids. CDR1 is PRHDT, CDR2 FYEKMQ, per germline (reference sequence). V was shortened by 6 bases and J by 5 bases, with 15 bases between the two germline ends. The CDR3 region is CASSFSRREDTQYF. CDR3 in DNA: TGTGCCAGCAGTTTCTCCCGGAGAGAAGATACGCAGTATTTT.

The chain employs TRBV10-3 and TRBJ2-7; no clear D. The length of the CDR3 is 12 residues. With 8 bases removed from V and 3 bases from J, the gap between germline ends came to 11 bases. Germline V gene sequence: CDR1 ENHRY, CDR2 SYGVKD. The CDR3 bases are TGTGCCATCCGGGCCGAGGACTACGAGCAGTACTTC. Its translation: CAIRAEDYEQYF.

V and J are TRBV20-1 and TRBJ1-5; TRBD1 is a possible D gene (5 bases). Germline-derived CDR1 and CDR2 are DFQATT and SNEGSKA (reference sequence). The CDR3 totals 16 residues. V lost 1 base and J lost 0, with 13 bases in between. The CDR3 DNA reads TGCAGTGCTAGAGCTCGACAGCCAGCTAGCAATCAGCCCCAGCATTTT. Translated, it gives CSARARQPASNQPQHF.

The CDR3: CASSQEQPAAGHNEKLFF. DNA of the CDR3: TGTGCCAGCAGCCAAGAGCAGCCGGCGGCAGGGCATAATGAAAAACTGTTTTTT. This rearrangement joins TRBV4-2 to TRBJ1-4, with TRBD1 as a possible D gene (5 bases). The V gene lost 0 bases and the J gene lost 4 bases, with 18 bases spanning the gap. The germline V gene encodes CDR1 LGHNA and CDR2 YNFKEQ. The CDR3 covers 18 residues.

This chain links TRBV5-1 with TRBJ2-2; D is ambiguous. The CDR3 consists of 14 residues. The V gene's germline CDR1 is SGHRS and CDR2 YFSETQ. V was shortened by 3 bases and J by 0 bases, with 6 bases between the two germline ends. In DNA form, the CDR3 reads TGCGCCAGCAGCTCTAACACGAACACCGGGGAGCTGTTTTTT. Its translation is CASSSNTNTGELFF. The whole variable domain, filled in from reference TRBV5-1 and TRBJ2-2, reads KAGVTQTPRYLIKTRGQQVTLSCSPISGHRSVSWYQQTPGQGLQFLFEYFSETQRNKGNFPGRFSGRQFSNSRSEMNVSTLELGDSALYLCASSSNTNTGELFFGEGSRLTVL.

This clonotype has just a few counts. Here the CDR3 reads CSVGEISETQYF. CDR3 nucleotides: TGCAGCGTTGGGGAAATTAGTGAGACCCAGTACTTC. This chain connects TRBV29-1 to TRBJ2-5, with D unclear. Germline lookup yields CDR1 SQVTM and CDR2 ANQGSEA. The CDR3 covers 12 residues. V lost 4 bases and J lost 5, with 11 bases in between.

In its sample, this clonotype was seen once. The chain links TRBV2 to TRBJ2-3; 7 bases are shared with TRBD1. CDR1 is SNHLY, CDR2 FYNNEI, per germline. This CDR3 comprises 14 residues. J gave up 2 bases and V 7 bases, and 6 bases lay outside the gene matches. The CDR3 here is CASMGTDATDTQYF. The CDR3 nucleotides read TGTGCCAGCATGGGGACAGATGCCACAGATACGCAGTATTTT.

This sequence joins TRBV5-1 and TRBJ2-3; D remains unclear. Per germline, CDR1 SGHRS and CDR2 YFSETQ. V lost 7 bases and J lost 0, with 12 bases in between. This CDR3 has 14 amino acids. The CDR3 protein is CASSWTQSTDTQYF. The CDR3 DNA sequence: TGCGCCAGCTCCTGGACCCAAAGCACAGATACGCAGTATTTT.

Worth noting for this clonotype: One junction end disagrees with the germline gene, perhaps due to a read error. The gene calls are TRBV7-2 and TRBJ1-1, with D possibly TRBD1 on 5 matching bases. Germline CDR1 SGHTA, CDR2 FQGNSA. The CDR3 has 13 residues. The CDR3 DNA follows: TGTGCCGGCAGCCTGACAGCGAACACTGAAGCTTTCTTT. Protein sequence: CAGSLTANTEAFF.

This clonotype has just a few counts. This chain links TRBV5-1 with TRBJ2-1; TRBD2 matches at 10 bases. Per germline, CDR1 SGHRS and CDR2 YFSETQ. Trimming removed 2 bases from V and 8 bases from J; junction bases left unmatched: 7. The CDR3 loop spans 15 amino acids. CDR3: CASSLAGGPVDEQFF. The CDR3 nucleotides read TGCGCCAGCAGCTTAGCGGGAGGGCCTGTTGATGAGCAGTTCTTC.

This sequence joins TRBV20-1 and TRBJ2-3; 11 bases align to TRBD2. The CDR3 loop spans 17 amino acids. V trimming: 3 bases; J trimming: 3 bases; junction bases outside the gene matches: 11. Per the germline V gene, CDR1 is DFQATT and CDR2 is SNEGSKA (reference sequence). CDR3 nucleotide sequence: TGCAGTGCTAGCACTAGCGGGAGTCCGTGGAGGACAGATACGCAGTATTTT. It translates to CSASTSGSPWRTDTQYF.

This clonotype was picked up a small number of times. The chain combines TRBV28 with TRBJ2-7; maybe TRBD2 (6 bases). V lost 6 bases and J lost 6, with 21 bases in between. Germline values: CDR1 MDHEN, CDR2 SYDVKM. CDR3 length equals 15 residues. The CDR3 here is CASSPVGGEVPEQYF. For the CDR3, the DNA is TGTGCCAGCAGCCCTGTCGGGGGAGAGGTTCCCGAGCAGTACTTC.

This chain links TRBV28 with TRBJ2-7, with 7 bases identical to TRBD2. This CDR3 region has 16 residues. The trim removed 2 bases at V and 4 bases at J, leaving 11 bases unmatched. Germline loops: CDR1 MDHEN, CDR2 SYDVKM. CDR3 DNA: TGTGCCAGCAGTTTAGAGGGCCGGGGGGTGGTGTACGAGCAGTACTTC. Translated, it gives CASSLEGRGVVYEQYF. Looking up the rest from reference TRBV28 and TRBJ2-7 gives the full variable domain: DVKVTQSSRYLVKRTGEKVFLECVQDMDHENMFWYRQDPGLGLRLIYFSYDVKMKEKGDIPEGYSVSREKKERFSLILESASTNQTSMYLCASSLEGRGVVYEQYFGPGTRLTVT.

This clonotype has just a few counts. The rearrangement joins TRBV7-9 to TRBJ2-3; D not resolved. Deletions cut 2 bases from V and 2 bases from J, with 11 bases between. This CDR3 is 15 amino acids long. Germline lookup yields CDR1 SEHNR and CDR2 FQNEAQ (reference sequence). The CDR3 loop reads CASSLSPGSTDTQYF. The CDR3 DNA sequence: TGTGCCAGCAGCTTAAGTCCGGGCTCCACAGATACGCAGTATTTT.

The chain employs TRBV29-1 and TRBJ1-2; D is possibly TRBD1 (5 bases). The CDR3 has 11 amino acids. V was shortened by 7 bases and J by 2 bases, with 8 bases between the two germline ends. From germline, CDR1 is SQVTM and CDR2 ANQGSEA. The CDR3 here is CSAGGNYGYTF. The CDR3, as DNA: TGCAGCGCGGGGGGGAACTATGGCTACACCTTC.

On this clonotype itself: A clone one base away is much larger, so this may be a read error. This chain joins TRBV10-3 and TRBJ2-4; no definite D call. The DNA end favors TRBJ2-7, so the J call may be wrong. CDR1 and CDR2 from the germline V gene are ENHRY and SYGVKD. This CDR3 comprises 13 residues. Written as DNA, the CDR3 is TGTGCCATCAGTAGGCGGTTGGGCTACGAGCAGTACTTC. Its translation is CAISRRLGYEQYF.

This clonotype occurred once. The chain employs TRBV3-1 and TRBJ1-5, with D perhaps TRBD1 (5 bases). The CDR3 runs 15 residues. Deletions cut 6 bases from V and 4 bases from J, with 16 bases between. The germline CDR1 and CDR2 sequences are LGHDT and YNNKEL (reference sequence). The CDR3 here is CASSHTAGGNQPQHF. The CDR3 DNA reads TGTGCCAGCAGTCACACGGCCGGGGGGAATCAGCCCCAGCATTTT.

This clonotype was seen more than once but under ten times. The V call is TRBV29-1, the J call TRBJ2-1; a possible D gene is TRBD2 (5 bases). V lost 1 base and J 1 base, leaving 8 bases between the germline ends. This CDR3 contains 14 residues. Germline assignment: CDR1 SQVTM and CDR2 ANQGSEA. Written as DNA, the CDR3 is TGCAGCGTTGAAGCCGGGGTGTCCTACAATGAGCAGTTCTTC. Encoded protein: CSVEAGVSYNEQFF.